A selection of T cell receptor beta chains follows, all from one sample in a study of early T cells in non-severe SARS-CoV-2 infection. Each CDR3 protein is one row after TCRdb ran MiXCR on the 5' RACE reads. The data hold about 80,000 distinct CDR3 sequences, with 13% to 15% observed a single time. The sequenced sample consisted of whole blood. The receptors derive from an adult who was a healthcare worker with PCR-confirmed SARS-CoV-2 infection or an uninfected control (not recorded which). CDR3s include the opening cysteine and the closing phenylalanine or tryptophan. Fields, in order: V gene, clone size, D gene, J gene, CDR3 protein, CDR3 DNA. The D gene is left open where the match is weak. Clone size, where shown, is once, few, many, or a class for clones that have expanded.

v_gene: TRBV20-1
abundance: -
d_gene: -
j_gene: TRBJ2-7
CDR3aa: CSASRGGDHEQYF
CDR3nt: TGCAGTGCTAGCAGGGGAGGCGACCACGAGCAGTACTTC

v_gene: TRBV5-4
abundance: -
d_gene: -
j_gene: TRBJ2-2
CDR3aa: CASSLAFDGTFTGELFF
CDR3nt: TGTGCCAGCAGCTTGGCCTTTGATGGGACCTTTACCGGGGAGCTGTTTTTT

v_gene: TRBV12-3/TRBV12-4
abundance: few
d_gene: -
j_gene: TRBJ2-3
CDR3aa: CASGLFLDTQYF
CDR3nt: TGTGCCAGCGGGCTATTCTTAGATACGCAGTATTTT

v_gene: TRBV28
abundance: -
d_gene: TRBD1
j_gene: TRBJ1-1
CDR3aa: CASSFPHRGLEAFF
CDR3nt: TGTGCCAGCAGTTTCCCCCACAGGGGCCTCGAAGCTTTCTTT

v_gene: TRBV12-3/TRBV12-4
abundance: -
d_gene: TRBD2
j_gene: TRBJ2-2
CDR3aa: CASSRATSGLIANTGELFF
CDR3nt: TGTGCCAGCAGCAGAGCGACTAGCGGACTAATCGCGAACACCGGGGAGCTGTTTTTT

v_gene: TRBV6-6
abundance: -
d_gene: -
j_gene: TRBJ2-7
CDR3aa: CASSSPRDASYEQYF
CDR3nt: TGTGCCAGCAGTTCGCCCCGGGACGCCTCCTACGAGCAGTACTTC

v_gene: TRBV18
abundance: -
d_gene: -
j_gene: TRBJ2-5
CDR3aa: CASSLRELAPQETQYF
CDR3nt: TGTGCCAGCTCACTCCGAGAGCTAGCGCCTCAAGAGACCCAGTACTTC

v_gene: TRBV29-1
abundance: -
d_gene: -
j_gene: TRBJ2-7
CDR3aa: CSVGDYEQYF
CDR3nt: TGCAGCGTTGGGGACTACGAGCAGTACTTC

v_gene: TRBV19
abundance: -
d_gene: TRBD2
j_gene: TRBJ2-1
CDR3aa: CASSALAGLMDEQFF
CDR3nt: TGTGCCAGTAGTGCCCTAGCGGGGTTGATGGATGAGCAGTTCTTC

v_gene: TRBV28
abundance: -
d_gene: -
j_gene: TRBJ1-2
CDR3aa: CASLYPGYRGYTF
CDR3nt: TGTGCCAGCCTTTATCCGGGGTACAGAGGCTACACCTTC

v_gene: TRBV7-2
abundance: -
d_gene: -
j_gene: TRBJ2-7
CDR3aa: CASSRDSTYEQYF
CDR3nt: TGTGCCAGCAGCCGCGACAGTACCTACGAGCAGTACTTC

v_gene: TRBV7-6
abundance: many
d_gene: TRBD2
j_gene: TRBJ2-3
CDR3aa: CASSNGLAGVADTQYF
CDR3nt: TGTGCCAGCAGCAACGGACTAGCGGGGGTCGCAGATACGCAGTATTTT

v_gene: TRBV5-6
abundance: few
d_gene: -
j_gene: TRBJ1-2
CDR3aa: CASSLALTTLINYGYTF
CDR3nt: TGTGCCAGCAGCTTGGCTTTGACTACACTCATTAACTATGGCTACACCTTC

v_gene: TRBV2
abundance: many
d_gene: TRBD1
j_gene: TRBJ1-2
CDR3aa: CASSEAPGDRDGYTF
CDR3nt: TGTGCCAGCAGTGAAGCGCCCGGGGACAGAGATGGCTACACCTTC

v_gene: TRBV20-1
abundance: many
d_gene: -
j_gene: TRBJ1-1
CDR3aa: CSAMGTSDTEAFF
CDR3nt: TGCAGTGCTATGGGGACTTCCGACACTGAAGCTTTCTTT

v_gene: TRBV7-9
abundance: -
d_gene: -
j_gene: TRBJ2-3
CDR3aa: CASTSRRIDTDTQYF
CDR3nt: TGTGCCAGCACCTCCCGGCGGATTGACACAGATACGCAGTATTTT

v_gene: TRBV6-2/TRBV6-3
abundance: -
d_gene: -
j_gene: TRBJ1-1
CDR3aa: CASILPGKTEAFF
CDR3nt: TGTGCCAGCATCTTACCAGGGAAGACTGAAGCTTTCTTT

v_gene: TRBV6-2/TRBV6-3
abundance: -
d_gene: -
j_gene: TRBJ2-7
CDR3aa: CASSYGTIYEQYF
CDR3nt: TGTGCCAGCAGTTATGGTACAATCTACGAGCAGTACTTC

v_gene: TRBV7-9
abundance: -
d_gene: -
j_gene: TRBJ2-7
CDR3aa: CASSLERTGTYEQYF
CDR3nt: TGTGCCAGCAGCTTAGAGCGAACGGGGACCTACGAGCAGTACTTC

v_gene: TRBV7-9
abundance: many
d_gene: TRBD1
j_gene: TRBJ1-3
CDR3aa: CATSPGQGAIEGNTIYF
CDR3nt: TGTGCCACCTCCCCCGGACAGGGGGCTATCGAAGGAAACACCATATATTTT

v_gene: TRBV12-3/TRBV12-4
abundance: -
d_gene: TRBD2
j_gene: TRBJ2-1
CDR3aa: CASRPATGGHTFF
CDR3nt: TGTGCCAGCAGACCTGCCACGGGGGGGCATACGTTCTTC

v_gene: TRBV6-1
abundance: -
d_gene: -
j_gene: TRBJ2-3
CDR3aa: CASSAKEDTQYF
CDR3nt: TGTGCCAGCAGTGCTAAAGAAGATACGCAGTATTTT

v_gene: TRBV5-1
abundance: -
d_gene: -
j_gene: TRBJ1-3
CDR3aa: CASSPDSSSGNTIYF
CDR3nt: TGCGCCAGCAGCCCTGACAGCTCCTCTGGAAACACCATATATTTT

v_gene: TRBV30
abundance: -
d_gene: -
j_gene: TRBJ2-2
CDR3aa: CAWSEKLPELFF
CDR3nt: TGTGCCTGGAGTGAAAAACTCCCCGAGCTGTTTTTT

v_gene: TRBV5-1
abundance: -
d_gene: TRBD2
j_gene: TRBJ2-3
CDR3aa: CASSVLAGGSTDTQYF
CDR3nt: TGCGCCAGCAGCGTACTAGCGGGGGGCAGCACAGATACGCAGTATTTT

v_gene: TRBV7-2
abundance: -
d_gene: -
j_gene: TRBJ2-3
CDR3aa: CASSLGAYTDTQYF
CDR3nt: TGTGCCAGCAGCTTAGGAGCATACACAGATACGCAGTATTTT

v_gene: TRBV20-1
abundance: few
d_gene: -
j_gene: TRBJ1-1
CDR3aa: CSARGTGEVWTEAFF
CDR3nt: TGCAGTGCTAGAGGCACGGGAGAGGTTTGGACTGAAGCTTTCTTT

v_gene: TRBV7-9
abundance: many
d_gene: TRBD1
j_gene: TRBJ1-2
CDR3aa: CASSPPGQGYNYGYTF
CDR3nt: TGTGCCAGCAGCCCCCCCGGACAGGGGTACAACTATGGCTACACCTTC

v_gene: TRBV2
abundance: few
d_gene: TRBD2
j_gene: TRBJ2-7
CDR3aa: CASSEGGGTYEQYF
CDR3nt: TGTGCCAGCAGTGAAGGCGGGGGTACCTACGAGCAGTACTTC

v_gene: TRBV12-3/TRBV12-4
abundance: -
d_gene: TRBD2
j_gene: TRBJ2-3
CDR3aa: CASSIGTSGGRDTQYF
CDR3nt: TGTGCCAGCAGCATCGGGACTAGCGGGGGGAGAGATACGCAGTATTTT

v_gene: TRBV9
abundance: many
d_gene: -
j_gene: TRBJ2-2
CDR3aa: CASSVGLNTGELFF
CDR3nt: TGTGCCAGCAGCGTCGGACTGAACACCGGGGAGCTGTTTTTT

v_gene: TRBV2
abundance: few
d_gene: -
j_gene: TRBJ2-3
CDR3aa: CASSGPDTDTQYF
CDR3nt: TGTGCCAGCAGTGGTCCAGACACAGATACGCAGTATTTT

v_gene: TRBV6-6
abundance: few
d_gene: -
j_gene: TRBJ2-2
CDR3aa: CASSYSNTGELFF
CDR3nt: TGTGCCAGCAGTTACTCTAATACCGGGGAGCTGTTTTTT

v_gene: TRBV20-1
abundance: -
d_gene: -
j_gene: TRBJ2-3
CDR3aa: CSARVRSQGRTDTQYF
CDR3nt: TGCAGTGCTAGAGTAAGAAGCCAAGGGAGGACAGATACGCAGTATTTT

v_gene: TRBV2
abundance: many
d_gene: -
j_gene: TRBJ2-1
CDR3aa: CASSTELYNEQFF
CDR3nt: TGTGCCAGCAGCACAGAACTCTACAATGAGCAGTTCTTC

v_gene: TRBV6-6
abundance: few
d_gene: -
j_gene: TRBJ1-4
CDR3aa: CASSYKAAARPNEKLFF
CDR3nt: TGTGCCAGCAGTTACAAGGCAGCGGCGAGGCCTAATGAAAAACTGTTTTTT

v_gene: TRBV27
abundance: -
d_gene: -
j_gene: TRBJ1-5
CDR3aa: CASRGDRFNQPQHF
CDR3nt: TGTGCCAGCAGGGGCGACAGGTTCAATCAGCCCCAGCATTTT

v_gene: TRBV29-1
abundance: many
d_gene: TRBD2
j_gene: TRBJ2-5
CDR3aa: CSVYRTSGLMETQYF
CDR3nt: TGCAGCGTTTACCGGACTAGCGGATTAATGGAGACCCAGTACTTC

v_gene: TRBV9
abundance: -
d_gene: -
j_gene: TRBJ1-1
CDR3aa: CASSVDVRPNTEAFF
CDR3nt: TGTGCCAGCAGCGTAGACGTCAGGCCGAACACTGAAGCTTTCTTT

v_gene: TRBV7-9
abundance: -
d_gene: TRBD1
j_gene: TRBJ2-5
CDR3aa: CASRTGQGQETQYF
CDR3nt: TGTGCCAGCAGAACCGGACAGGGACAAGAGACCCAGTACTTC

v_gene: TRBV30
abundance: -
d_gene: -
j_gene: TRBJ1-1
CDR3aa: CAWSMFGILNTEAFF
CDR3nt: TGTGCCTGGAGTATGTTCGGGATCTTGAACACTGAAGCTTTCTTT

v_gene: TRBV2
abundance: -
d_gene: -
j_gene: TRBJ1-2
CDR3aa: CASTRRAGYGYTF
CDR3nt: TGTGCCAGCACCCGACGGGCAGGGTATGGCTACACCTTC

v_gene: TRBV12-3/TRBV12-4
abundance: -
d_gene: -
j_gene: TRBJ2-7
CDR3aa: CASSSLSLYEQYF
CDR3nt: TGTGCCAGCAGTTCACTATCCCTCTACGAGCAGTACTTC

v_gene: TRBV20-1
abundance: -
d_gene: -
j_gene: TRBJ2-3
CDR3aa: CSARQLLSTDTQYF
CDR3nt: TGCAGTGCTAGACAACTACTAAGCACAGATACGCAGTATTTT

v_gene: TRBV4-1
abundance: -
d_gene: -
j_gene: TRBJ2-1
CDR3aa: CASSQYRNEQFF
CDR3nt: TGCGCCAGCAGCCAATACAGGAATGAGCAGTTCTTC

v_gene: TRBV7-9
abundance: -
d_gene: TRBD1
j_gene: TRBJ1-1
CDR3aa: CASSFGQGVSEAFF
CDR3nt: TGTGCCAGCAGCTTCGGACAGGGGGTTTCTGAAGCTTTCTTT

v_gene: TRBV3-1
abundance: few
d_gene: -
j_gene: TRBJ1-1
CDR3aa: CASSPTLPGNTEAFF
CDR3nt: TGTGCCAGCAGCCCTACCCTTCCCGGGAACACTGAAGCTTTCTTT

v_gene: TRBV12-5
abundance: -
d_gene: TRBD1
j_gene: TRBJ2-1
CDR3aa: CASGLGRQGNYNEQFF
CDR3nt: TGTGCTAGTGGTTTGGGCCGACAGGGGAACTACAATGAGCAGTTCTTC

v_gene: TRBV7-9
abundance: -
d_gene: -
j_gene: TRBJ1-3
CDR3aa: CASSLGLGNTIYF
CDR3nt: TGTGCCAGCAGCTTAGGACTTGGAAACACCATATATTTT

v_gene: TRBV6-6
abundance: -
d_gene: -
j_gene: TRBJ2-7
CDR3aa: CAVQSPGSGAYEQYF
CDR3nt: TGTGCCGTCCAATCGCCGGGCTCAGGGGCCTACGAGCAGTACTTC

v_gene: TRBV20-1
abundance: few
d_gene: -
j_gene: TRBJ1-5
CDR3aa: CSGRGLRHQPQHF
CDR3nt: TGCAGTGGTCGGGGCTTGAGGCATCAGCCCCAGCATTTT